Following are 23 T cell receptor beta chains from one sample sequenced in a study of blood T cell repertoires in COVID-19. This table comes from immunoSEQ multiplex PCR, and its TCRdb copy is limited to in-frame clones, with some not included. The sample lists about 63,000 clones; around nine tenths were seen once. The source material was peripheral blood. The source is an elderly woman with acute or convalescent COVID-19.

CDR3 region: CASSLVGGSGANVLTF. CDR3 in DNA: TGTGCCAGCAGCTTAGTCGGGGGCTCTGGGGCCAACGTCCTGACTTTC. V and J are TRBV7-2 and TRBJ2-6, with D possibly TRBD2 on 6 matching bases. Germline V gives CDR1 SGHTA, CDR2 FQGNSA. Trimming shortened V by 1 base and J by 0 bases, and 7 bases separated the two germline ends. The CDR3 has 16 residues.

This chain joins TRBV29-1 and TRBJ2-3; the match to TRBD1 covers 10 bases. The CDR3 runs 14 residues. V gave up 6 bases and J gave up 0 bases; unmatched junction bases: 3. Germline assignment: CDR1 SQVTM and CDR2 ANQGSEA. CDR3 residues: CSVGQGVSTDTQYF. DNA for the CDR3: TGCAGCGTAGGACAGGGGGTGAGCACAGATACGCAGTATTTT.

CDR3 amino acids: CASSEGGRRSTEAFF. CDR3 coding DNA: TGTGCCAGCAGCGAGGGTGGGAGGAGAAGCACTGAAGCTTTCTTT. The gene calls are TRBV3-1 (or the pseudogene TRBV3-2) and TRBJ1-1; no definite D call. With 5 bases removed from V and 4 bases from J, the gap between germline ends came to 17 bases. CDR1 is LGHDT and CDR2 is YNNKEL in the germline V gene (reference sequence). The CDR3 has 15 residues.

The chain employs TRBV28 and TRBJ1-1, with a weak D call TRBD1 (6 bases). This CDR3 has 14 amino acids. Germline CDR1 and CDR2: MDHEN and SYDVKM. Deletions cut 2 bases from V and 6 bases from J, with 13 bases between. The CDR3 protein is CASSLPGQIPEAFF. CDR3 sequence (DNA): TGTGCCAGCAGTTTACCTGGACAGATCCCTGAAGCTTTCTTT.

The chain is built from TRBV3-1 (or the pseudogene TRBV3-2) and TRBJ1-1; 8 nucleotides match TRBD1. CDR1 is LGHDT and CDR2 is YNNKEL in the germline V gene (reference sequence). The CDR3 length is 16 residues. V lost 4 bases, J lost 6 bases, and 13 bases stayed unmatched. The chain's CDR3 is CASSPLTGQGIPEAFF. The CDR3 region has the DNA TGTGCCAGCAGCCCCCTTACCGGACAGGGTATCCCTGAAGCTTTCTTT.

J is TRBJ1-5 and V is TRBV15; 7 bases agree with TRBD1. Trimming removed 4 bases from V and 7 bases from J; junction bases left unmatched: 7. This CDR3 has 14 amino acids. Germline V gene sequence: CDR1 LNHNV, CDR2 YYDKDF (reference sequence). The DNA of the CDR3 is TGTGCCACCAGCACCCAGACAGGGCCCCAGCCCCAGCATTTT. Its translation: CATSTQTGPQPQHF.

The chain is built from TRBV23-1 and TRBJ2-7, with a tentative D call TRBD1 (6 bases). TRBV23-1 is placed among ORFs of uncertain function. V was pared by 7 bases and J by 5 bases, with 15 bases between. The CDR3 covers 13 residues. The DNA for the CDR3 is TGCGCCAGCATTCCCCCCCAGGGGAACGAGCAGTACTTC. Translated, it gives CASIPPQGNEQYF.

The chain uses TRBV27 and TRBJ2-4; TRBD1 matches 8 bases. Germline V gene data show CDR1 as MNHEY and CDR2 as SMNVEV (reference sequence). The trim removed 5 bases at V and 0 bases at J, leaving 15 bases unmatched. This CDR3 is built from 19 residues. CDR3 residues: CASSQRQGKGNLAKNIQYF. DNA of the CDR3: TGTGCCAGCAGTCAGCGACAGGGGAAGGGGAACCTAGCCAAAAACATTCAGTACTTC.

The chain employs TRBV28 and TRBJ1-4; 8 bases fit TRBD1. This CDR3 is built from 14 residues. V was clipped by 8 bases and J by 7 bases; unmatched bases: 9. Per the germline V gene, CDR1 is MDHEN and CDR2 is SYDVKM. The CDR3 loop is CASGSGGASEKLFF. The CDR3 nucleotides are TGTGCCAGCGGATCAGGGGGCGCGTCTGAAAAACTGTTTTTT.

The chain couples TRBV7-2 to TRBJ2-3; unclear D gene. The CDR3 has 13 amino acids. Germline loops: CDR1 SGHTA, CDR2 FQGNSA. Deletions cut 5 bases from V and 4 bases from J, with 10 bases between. The CDR3 protein is CASSRYDADTQYF. For the CDR3, the DNA is TGTGCCAGCAGCCGGTATGATGCAGATACGCAGTATTTT.

The rearrangement uses TRBV3-1 (or the pseudogene TRBV3-2) and TRBJ2-7; weak D call: TRBD2 (5 bases). CDR1 is LGHDT and CDR2 is YNNKEL in the germline V gene (reference sequence). The CDR3 spans 12 residues. V was pared by 1 base and J by 6 bases, with 7 bases between. In DNA form, the CDR3 reads TGTGCCAGCAGCCAAGTAGGAGGCGAGCAGTACTTC. Residues: CASSQVGGEQYF.

In its sample, this clone was seen once. Its ends do not fully match the called genes, so a read error is possible. The rearrangement joins TRBV6-5 to TRBJ2-5, with 11 bases lining up with TRBD2. CDR3 size: 13 residues. Germline V gives CDR1 MNHEY, CDR2 SVGAGI. Here the CDR3 DNA reads TGTGCCAGCAGTTACCGGGGACTAGCGGATCTGGACTTC. This gives the protein CASSYRGLADLDF.

This clone was counted once. This chain joins TRBV7-2 and TRBJ2-3, with 14 bases aligning to TRBD2. The CDR3 is 16 residues long. With 4 bases clipped from V and 4 bases from J, the junction kept 4 bases outside the gene matches. Germline CDR1 reads SGHTA; CDR2 reads FQGNSA. The CDR3 loop is CASSSGLAGVPDTQYF. As DNA, the CDR3 is TGTGCCAGCAGCTCGGGACTAGCGGGAGTACCAGATACGCAGTATTTT.

The chain links TRBV28 to TRBJ2-7; TRBD2 aligns across 9 bases. CDR3 size: 14 residues. Germline CDR1 is MDHEN and CDR2 is SYDVKM. Trimming took 3 bases from V and 4 from J; bases not matched to a gene: 4. The chain's CDR3 is CASSFSGSNYEQYF. The CDR3 DNA follows: TGTGCCAGCAGTTTTAGCGGGAGTAATTACGAGCAGTACTTC. The variable domain in full, completed from reference TRBV28 and TRBJ2-7, reads DVKVTQSSRYLVKRTGEKVFLECVQDMDHENMFWYRQDPGLGLRLIYFSYDVKMKEKGDIPEGYSVSREKKERFSLILESASTNQTSMYLCASSFSGSNYEQYFGPGTRLTVT.

CDR3 sequence (DNA): TGCGCCAGCAGCTACACACCCCAGGGGCCGGGAGGGGGCTACACCTTC. Its translation is CASSYTPQGPGGGYTF. The genes are TRBV5-1 and TRBJ1-2; TRBD1 is a possible D gene (6 bases). The length of the CDR3 is 16 residues. The V gene lost 3 bases and the J gene lost 8 bases, with 23 bases spanning the gap. From germline, CDR1 is SGHRS and CDR2 YFSETQ.

DNA of the CDR3: TGTGCCAGCTCACCTTCGACAGGGGGCCTTGGAAACACCATATATTTT. Translating it yields CASSPSTGGLGNTIYF. The chain joins TRBV18 to TRBJ1-3, with TRBD1 matching over 10 bases. V lost 3 bases and J lost 3; bases outside the gene matches: 5. The CDR3 is 16 residues long. Germline CDR1 reads KGHSH; CDR2 reads LQKENI.

This clone was counted many times. V usage is TRBV4-1 and J usage is TRBJ2-3, with 8 bases aligning to TRBD2. The CDR3 has 16 residues. The junction had 5 bases not matched to a gene; V was cut back by 0 bases and J by 3 bases. The germline V gene encodes CDR1 MGHRA and CDR2 YSYEKL. The CDR3: CASSQDPGLETDTQYF. The CDR3 DNA reads TGCGCCAGCAGCCAAGATCCGGGACTAGAAACAGATACGCAGTATTTT.

The chain recombines TRBV11-2 with TRBJ1-5; D is possibly TRBD1 (5 bases). The CDR3 has 13 residues. In germline, CDR1 is SGHAT, CDR2 FQNNGV. The ends were cut back, 3 bases at V and 4 bases at J, with 7 bases in the middle. This chain's CDR3 is CASSFRGNQPQHF. The CDR3 DNA follows: TGTGCCAGCAGCTTCCGGGGGAATCAGCCCCAGCATTTT.

The rearrangement uses TRBV27 and TRBJ1-5; 7 nucleotides agree with TRBD1. V shed 5 bases, J shed 3 bases, and the junction held 10 bases outside the gene matches. The CDR3 length is 16 residues. The germline V gene has CDR1 MNHEY and CDR2 SMNVEV (reference sequence). The CDR3: CASSDRDRGYNQPQHF. The CDR3 DNA is TGTGCCAGCAGTGACAGGGACCGAGGATACAATCAGCCCCAGCATTTT.

The chain joins TRBV7-2 to TRBJ2-3, with D possibly being TRBD1 (6 bases). Germline CDR1 reads SGHTA; CDR2 reads FQGNSA. V was shortened by 5 bases and J by 4 bases, with 13 bases between the two germline ends. The CDR3 extends over 14 amino acids. CDR3 nucleotide sequence: TGTGCCAGCAGCCGTGACAGGTGGGCAGATACGCAGTATTTT. Its translation: CASSRDRWADTQYF.

The CDR3 sequence is CASSPPQRYEQYF. CDR3 coding DNA: TGTGCCAGCAGCCCCCCCCAGCGCTACGAGCAGTACTTC. V gene TRBV28 combines with J gene TRBJ2-7, with D unresolved. The CDR3 is 13 amino acids. CDR1 is MDHEN, CDR2 SYDVKM, per germline. The V end lost 6 bases, the J end lost 3 bases, and 12 bases lay between the germline ends.

The CDR3 loop reads CASTAGGGYGYTF. The CDR3 DNA sequence: TGTGCCAGTACGGCTGGGGGAGGGTATGGCTACACCTTC. V and J are TRBV28 and TRBJ1-2; TRBD1 might be the D (5 bases). The V gene lost 9 bases and the J gene lost 5 bases, with 16 bases spanning the gap. CDR1 is MDHEN and CDR2 is SYDVKM in the germline V gene. This CDR3 has 13 residues.

The J gene is TRBJ2-1, the V gene TRBV7-2; 7 positions match TRBD2. Losses at the gene ends were 1 base for V and 8 bases for J; bases not matched to a gene: 8. There are 15 residues in the CDR3. Germline CDR1 is SGHTA and CDR2 is FQGNSA. The CDR3 sequence is CASSLVWEGRDEQFF. CDR3 bases: TGTGCCAGCAGCTTAGTGTGGGAGGGGAGGGATGAGCAGTTCTTC.